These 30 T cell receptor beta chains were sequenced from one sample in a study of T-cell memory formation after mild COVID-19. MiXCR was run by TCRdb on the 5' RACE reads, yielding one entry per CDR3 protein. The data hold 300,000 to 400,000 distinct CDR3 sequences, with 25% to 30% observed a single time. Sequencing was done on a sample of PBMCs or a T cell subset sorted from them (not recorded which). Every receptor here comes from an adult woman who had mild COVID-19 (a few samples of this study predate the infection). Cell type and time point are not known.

The CDR3 DNA reads TGCGCCAGCAGCTTGTGGGCTAGCGGGGGGACAGATACGCAGTATTTT. Translation: CASSLWASGGTDTQYF. V gene TRBV5-1 combines with J gene TRBJ2-3; 11 bases fit TRBD2. Per germline, CDR1 SGHRS and CDR2 YFSETQ. V was clipped by 1 base and J by 3 bases; unmatched bases: 4. The CDR3 spans 16 residues. The whole variable domain, remainder taken from reference TRBV5-1 and TRBJ2-3, is KAGVTQTPRYLIKTRGQQVTLSCSPISGHRSVSWYQQTPGQGLQFLFEYFSETQRNKGNFPGRFSGRQFSNSRSEMNVSTLELGDSALYLCASSLWASGGTDTQYFGPGTRLTVL.

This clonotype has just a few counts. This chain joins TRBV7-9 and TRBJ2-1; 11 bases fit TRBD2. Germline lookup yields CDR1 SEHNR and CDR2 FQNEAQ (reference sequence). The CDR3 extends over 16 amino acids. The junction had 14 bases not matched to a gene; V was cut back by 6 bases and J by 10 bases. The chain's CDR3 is CASSQGGLAGAREQFF. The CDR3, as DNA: TGTGCCAGCAGTCAGGGAGGACTAGCGGGTGCCCGGGAGCAGTTCTTC.

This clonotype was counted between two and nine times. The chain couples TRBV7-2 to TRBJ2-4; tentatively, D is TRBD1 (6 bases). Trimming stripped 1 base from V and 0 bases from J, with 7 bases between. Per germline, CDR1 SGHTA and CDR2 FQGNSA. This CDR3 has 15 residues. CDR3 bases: TGTGCCAGCAGCTTAGGGACAGTAGCCAAAAACATTCAGTACTTC. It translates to CASSLGTVAKNIQYF.

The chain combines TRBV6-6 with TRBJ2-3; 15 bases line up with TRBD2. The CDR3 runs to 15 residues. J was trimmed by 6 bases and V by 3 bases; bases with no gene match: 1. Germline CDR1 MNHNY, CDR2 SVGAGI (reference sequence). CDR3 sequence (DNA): TGTGCCAGCAGTTATGGACTAGCGGGAGGGGATACGCAGTATTTT. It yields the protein CASSYGLAGGDTQYF.

The CDR3 DNA reads as TGTGCCAGCAGCCAGGCCTCGGCTAGCTCCTACAATGAGCAGTTCTTC. Its protein is CASSQASASSYNEQFF. The V call is TRBV4-2, the J call TRBJ2-1; no definite D call. CDR3 size: 16 residues. The V end lost 3 bases, the J end lost 0 bases, and 12 bases lay between the germline ends. Germline V CDR1 and CDR2: LGHNA, YNFKEQ.

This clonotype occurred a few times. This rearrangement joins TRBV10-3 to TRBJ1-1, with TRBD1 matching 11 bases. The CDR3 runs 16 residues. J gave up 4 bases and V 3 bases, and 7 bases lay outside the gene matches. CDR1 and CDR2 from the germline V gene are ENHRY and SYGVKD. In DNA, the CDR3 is TGTGCCATCAGTGATAGGGGACAGGGGGATGTCACTGAAGCTTTCTTT. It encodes CAISDRGQGDVTEAFF.

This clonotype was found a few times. This CDR3 reads CASSSGASGVQETQYF. CDR3 in DNA: TGCGCCAGCAGCTCCGGGGCTAGCGGGGTCCAAGAGACCCAGTACTTC. V usage is TRBV5-1 and J usage is TRBJ2-5; 9 bases align to TRBD2. Germline values: CDR1 SGHRS, CDR2 YFSETQ. J was trimmed by 1 base and V by 3 bases; bases with no gene match: 7. The length of the CDR3 is 16 residues. Looking up the rest from reference TRBV5-1 and TRBJ2-5 gives the full variable domain: KAGVTQTPRYLIKTRGQQVTLSCSPISGHRSVSWYQQTPGQGLQFLFEYFSETQRNKGNFPGRFSGRQFSNSRSEMNVSTLELGDSALYLCASSSGASGVQETQYFGPGTRLLVL.

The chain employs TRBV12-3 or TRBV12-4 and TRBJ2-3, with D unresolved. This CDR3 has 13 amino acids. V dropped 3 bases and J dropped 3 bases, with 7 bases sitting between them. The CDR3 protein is CASSFGETDTQYF. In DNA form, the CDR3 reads TGTGCCAGCAGTTTTGGCGAGACAGATACGCAGTATTTT.

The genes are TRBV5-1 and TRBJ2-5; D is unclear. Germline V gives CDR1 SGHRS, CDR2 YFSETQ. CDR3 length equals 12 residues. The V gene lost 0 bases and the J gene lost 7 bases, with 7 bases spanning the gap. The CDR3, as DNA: TGCGCCAGCAGCTTGGATGACCGGACCCAGTACTTC. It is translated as CASSLDDRTQYF.

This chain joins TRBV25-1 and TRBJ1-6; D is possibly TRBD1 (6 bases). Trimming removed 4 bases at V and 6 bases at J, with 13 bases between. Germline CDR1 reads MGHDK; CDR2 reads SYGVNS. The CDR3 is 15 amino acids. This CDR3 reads CASSAKQGSNSPLHF. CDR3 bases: TGTGCCAGCAGTGCAAAACAGGGCAGTAATTCACCCCTCCACTTT.

This CDR3 reads CASSPDRVRGEKLFF. CDR3 DNA: TGTGCCAGCAGCCCAGACAGGGTTCGCGGTGAAAAACTGTTTTTT. This sequence joins TRBV7-6 and TRBJ1-4, with TRBD1 matching over 7 bases. The CDR3 loop spans 15 amino acids. CDR1 and CDR2 from the germline V gene are SGHVS and FNYEAQ. V lost 5 bases and J lost 7; bases outside the gene matches: 10.

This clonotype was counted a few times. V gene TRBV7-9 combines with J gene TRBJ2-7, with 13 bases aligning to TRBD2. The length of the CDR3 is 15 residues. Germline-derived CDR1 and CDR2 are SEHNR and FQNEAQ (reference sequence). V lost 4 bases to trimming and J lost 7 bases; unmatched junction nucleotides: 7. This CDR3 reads CASSSRLAGGREQYF. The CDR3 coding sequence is TGTGCCAGCAGCTCTCGACTAGCGGGAGGTCGGGAGCAGTACTTC. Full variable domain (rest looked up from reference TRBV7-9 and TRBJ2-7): DTGVSQNPRHKITKRGQNVTFRCDPISEHNRLYWYRQTLGQGPEFLTYFQNEAQLEKSRLLSDRFSAERPKGSFSTLEIQRTEQGDSAMYLCASSSRLAGGREQYFGPGTRLTVT.

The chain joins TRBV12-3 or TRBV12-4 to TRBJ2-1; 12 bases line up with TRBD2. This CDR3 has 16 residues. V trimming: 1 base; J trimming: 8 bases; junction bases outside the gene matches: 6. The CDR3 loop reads CASSLELAGGRHEQFF. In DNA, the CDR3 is TGTGCCAGCAGTTTAGAACTAGCGGGGGGCCGACATGAGCAGTTCTTC.

The CDR3 DNA sequence: TGTGCCAGCAGTTTAAGGCTAGGAAACACCGGGGAGCTGTTTTTT. Translation: CASSLRLGNTGELFF. The chain carries TRBV27 and TRBJ2-2, with no clear D. Trimming stripped 2 bases from V and 2 bases from J, with 9 bases between. This CDR3 is built from 15 residues. CDR1 and CDR2 (germline): MNHEY, SMNVEV (reference sequence).

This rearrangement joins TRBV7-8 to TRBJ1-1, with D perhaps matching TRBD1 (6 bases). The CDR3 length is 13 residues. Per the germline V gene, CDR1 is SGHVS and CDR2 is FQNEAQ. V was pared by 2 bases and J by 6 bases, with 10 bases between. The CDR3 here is CASSLQGYAEAFF. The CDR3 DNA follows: TGTGCCAGCAGCTTACAGGGGTATGCTGAAGCTTTCTTT. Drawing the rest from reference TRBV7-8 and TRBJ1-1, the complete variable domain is GAGVSQSPRYKVAKRGQDVALRCDPISGHVSLFWYQQALGQGPEFLTYFQNEAQLDKSGLPSDRFFAERPEGSVSTLKIQRTQQEDSAVYLCASSLQGYAEAFFGQGTRLTVV.

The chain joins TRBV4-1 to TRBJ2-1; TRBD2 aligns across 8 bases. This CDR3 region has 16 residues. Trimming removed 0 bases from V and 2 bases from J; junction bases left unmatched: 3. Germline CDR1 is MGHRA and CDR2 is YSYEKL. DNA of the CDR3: TGCGCCAGCAGCCAAGAAGGGACTAGTACCTACAATGAGCAGTTCTTC. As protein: CASSQEGTSTYNEQFF.

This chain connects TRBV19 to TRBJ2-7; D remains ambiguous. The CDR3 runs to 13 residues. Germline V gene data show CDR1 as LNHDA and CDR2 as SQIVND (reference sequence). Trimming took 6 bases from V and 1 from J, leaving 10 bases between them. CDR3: CASSVADSYEQYF. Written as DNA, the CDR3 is TGTGCCAGTAGCGTGGCCGATTCCTACGAGCAGTACTTC. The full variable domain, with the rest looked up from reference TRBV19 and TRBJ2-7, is DGGITQSPKYLFRKEGQNVTLSCEQNLNHDAMYWYRQDPGQGLRLIYYSQIVNDFQKGDIAEGYSVSREKKESFPLTVTSAQKNPTAFYLCASSVADSYEQYFGPGTRLTVT.

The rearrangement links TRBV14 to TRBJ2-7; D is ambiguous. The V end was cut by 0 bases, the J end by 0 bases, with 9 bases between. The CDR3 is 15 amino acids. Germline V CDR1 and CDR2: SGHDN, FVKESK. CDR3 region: CASSQDLGHSYEQYF. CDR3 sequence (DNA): TGTGCCAGCAGCCAAGATTTAGGGCACTCCTACGAGCAGTACTTC.

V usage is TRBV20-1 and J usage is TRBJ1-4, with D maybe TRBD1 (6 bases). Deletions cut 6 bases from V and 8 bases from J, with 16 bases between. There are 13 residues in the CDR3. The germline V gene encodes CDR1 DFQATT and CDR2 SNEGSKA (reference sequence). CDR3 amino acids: CSAAKGVDEKLFF. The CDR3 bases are TGCAGTGCCGCCAAGGGGGTGGACGAAAAACTGTTTTTT.

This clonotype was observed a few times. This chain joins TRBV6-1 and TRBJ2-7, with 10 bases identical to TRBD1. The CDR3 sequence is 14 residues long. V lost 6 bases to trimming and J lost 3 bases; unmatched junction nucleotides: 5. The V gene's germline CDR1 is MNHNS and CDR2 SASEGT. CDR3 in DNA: TGTGCCAGCAGCGGGACAGGGGCGTACTACGAGCAGTACTTC. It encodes CASSGTGAYYEQYF.

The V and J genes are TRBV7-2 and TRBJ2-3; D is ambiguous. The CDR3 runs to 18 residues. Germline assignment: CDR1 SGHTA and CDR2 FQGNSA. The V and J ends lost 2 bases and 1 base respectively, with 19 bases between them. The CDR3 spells CASSLRYLSSTRTDTQYF. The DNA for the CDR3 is TGTGCCAGCAGCTTACGGTACTTGAGCTCCACCCGCACAGATACGCAGTATTTT. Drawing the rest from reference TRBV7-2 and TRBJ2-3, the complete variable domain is GAGVSQSPSNKVTEKGKDVELRCDPISGHTALYWYRQSLGQGLEFLIYFQGNSAPDKSGLPSDRFSAERTGGSVSTLTIQRTQQEDSAVYLCASSLRYLSSTRTDTQYFGPGTRLTVL.

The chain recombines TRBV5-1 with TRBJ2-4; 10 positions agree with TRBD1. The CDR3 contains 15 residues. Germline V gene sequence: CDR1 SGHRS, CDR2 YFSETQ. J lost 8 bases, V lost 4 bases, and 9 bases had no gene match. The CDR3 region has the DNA TGCGCCAGCAGCCAAGGGACAGGGGCGGGAGACATTCAGTACTTC. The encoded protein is CASSQGTGAGDIQYF. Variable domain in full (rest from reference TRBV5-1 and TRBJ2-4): KAGVTQTPRYLIKTRGQQVTLSCSPISGHRSVSWYQQTPGQGLQFLFEYFSETQRNKGNFPGRFSGRQFSNSRSEMNVSTLELGDSALYLCASSQGTGAGDIQYFGAGTRLSVL.

The CDR3 protein is CASSTWDRGDEQYF. In DNA form, the CDR3 reads TGTGCCAGCAGTACCTGGGACAGGGGGGACGAGCAGTACTTC. The V call is TRBV27, the J call TRBJ2-7; 11 positions match TRBD1. V trimming: 5 bases; J trimming: 5 bases; junction bases outside the gene matches: 5. This CDR3 has 14 residues. The germline gives CDR1 MNHEY, CDR2 SMNVEV (reference sequence).

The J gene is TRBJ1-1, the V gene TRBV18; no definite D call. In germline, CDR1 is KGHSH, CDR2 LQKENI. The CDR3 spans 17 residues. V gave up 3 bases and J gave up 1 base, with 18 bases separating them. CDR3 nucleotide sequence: TGTGCCAGCTCACCCCGGGCGAGGGTATTAACGAACACTGAAGCTTTCTTT. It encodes CASSPRARVLTNTEAFF.

CDR3 protein: CASSAGQVATPQHF. The CDR3 nucleotides read TGTGCCAGCAGCGCGGGACAGGTGGCAACGCCCCAGCATTTT. The rearrangement uses TRBV7-6 and TRBJ1-5; TRBD1 agrees at 8 bases. Germline V lookup: CDR1 SGHVS, CDR2 FNYEAQ. Unmatched junction bases numbered 9, after V lost 5 bases and J lost 9 bases. The CDR3 length is 14 residues.

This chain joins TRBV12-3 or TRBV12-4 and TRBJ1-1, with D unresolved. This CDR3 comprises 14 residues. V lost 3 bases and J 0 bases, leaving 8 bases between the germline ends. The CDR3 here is CASSFGRLNTEAFF. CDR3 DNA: TGTGCCAGCAGTTTCGGCCGGTTGAACACTGAAGCTTTCTTT.

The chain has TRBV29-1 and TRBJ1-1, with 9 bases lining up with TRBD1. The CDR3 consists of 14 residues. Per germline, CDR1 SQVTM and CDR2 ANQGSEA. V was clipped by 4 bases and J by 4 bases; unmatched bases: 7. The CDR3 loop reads CSVVGQGLGTEAFF. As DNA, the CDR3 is TGCAGCGTTGTCGGACAGGGGTTGGGCACTGAAGCTTTCTTT. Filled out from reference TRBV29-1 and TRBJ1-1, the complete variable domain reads SAVISQKPSRDICQRGTSLTIQCQVDSQVTMMFWYRQQPGQSLTLIATANQGSEATYESGFVIDKFPISRPNLTFSTLTVSNMSPEDSSIYLCSVVGQGLGTEAFFGQGTRLTVV.

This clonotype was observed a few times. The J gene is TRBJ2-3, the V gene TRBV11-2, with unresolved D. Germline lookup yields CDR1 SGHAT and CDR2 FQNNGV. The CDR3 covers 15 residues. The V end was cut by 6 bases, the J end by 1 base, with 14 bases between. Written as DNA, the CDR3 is TGTGCCAGCAGTTCATCGGATCGACGCACAGATACGCAGTATTTT. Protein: CASSSSDRRTDTQYF.

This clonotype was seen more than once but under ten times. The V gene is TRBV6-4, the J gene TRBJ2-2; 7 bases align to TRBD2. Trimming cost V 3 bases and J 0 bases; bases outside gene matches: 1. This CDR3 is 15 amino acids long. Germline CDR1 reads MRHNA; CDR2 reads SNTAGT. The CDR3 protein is CASSETSTNTGELFF. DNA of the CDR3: TGTGCCAGCAGTGAGACTAGCACGAACACCGGGGAGCTGTTTTTT.

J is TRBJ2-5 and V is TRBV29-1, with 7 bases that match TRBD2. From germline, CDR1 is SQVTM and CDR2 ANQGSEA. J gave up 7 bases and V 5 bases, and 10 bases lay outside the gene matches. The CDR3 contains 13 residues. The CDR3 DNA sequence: TGCAGCGTTCTTGGGACTACTTCGGGGACCCAGTACTTC. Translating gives CSVLGTTSGTQYF.